This T cell receptor (beta chain) was sequenced during a study of shared clonotypes between healthy human individuals. At the level of the study: The donor group consisted of two women and three men, aged 18 to 49.

Germline lookup yields CDR1 WSHSY and CDR2 SAAADI. The V and J ends lost 6 bases and 6 bases, in that order; junction bases with no gene match: 4. The CDR3 sequence is 13 residues long. Notes on the study in general: Generation probability values for non-shared clonotypes were lower than those for clonotypes shared by all four donors. It was expected that sequencing depth would affect clonotype sharing among donors. A generally larger estimated richness was seen in naive subsets than in memory subsets.

As regards this clone: Its specificity is not known.

The naive CD8 fraction comprised CD45RO-negative cells positively selected for CCR7 and excluded terminally differentiated effector memory CD45RA+ cells. Repertoires were generated with immunoSEQ multiplex PCR, while TCRdb's copy carries only in-frame clones and drops some. The table has about 2.1 million clones, roughly 93% seen once. The clonotype comes from a man aged 18 to 29 in good health. Some clones in this sample may be carry-over from other donors' samples. V gene TRBV10-2 combines with J gene TRBJ2-1; 8 positions agree with TRBD2. Sequencing was performed on naive CD8+ T cells from PBMCs. DNA of the CDR3: TGCGCCAGCAGGGAGGGACTAGTCAATGAGCAGTTCTTC. This sequence encodes CASREGLVNEQFF.